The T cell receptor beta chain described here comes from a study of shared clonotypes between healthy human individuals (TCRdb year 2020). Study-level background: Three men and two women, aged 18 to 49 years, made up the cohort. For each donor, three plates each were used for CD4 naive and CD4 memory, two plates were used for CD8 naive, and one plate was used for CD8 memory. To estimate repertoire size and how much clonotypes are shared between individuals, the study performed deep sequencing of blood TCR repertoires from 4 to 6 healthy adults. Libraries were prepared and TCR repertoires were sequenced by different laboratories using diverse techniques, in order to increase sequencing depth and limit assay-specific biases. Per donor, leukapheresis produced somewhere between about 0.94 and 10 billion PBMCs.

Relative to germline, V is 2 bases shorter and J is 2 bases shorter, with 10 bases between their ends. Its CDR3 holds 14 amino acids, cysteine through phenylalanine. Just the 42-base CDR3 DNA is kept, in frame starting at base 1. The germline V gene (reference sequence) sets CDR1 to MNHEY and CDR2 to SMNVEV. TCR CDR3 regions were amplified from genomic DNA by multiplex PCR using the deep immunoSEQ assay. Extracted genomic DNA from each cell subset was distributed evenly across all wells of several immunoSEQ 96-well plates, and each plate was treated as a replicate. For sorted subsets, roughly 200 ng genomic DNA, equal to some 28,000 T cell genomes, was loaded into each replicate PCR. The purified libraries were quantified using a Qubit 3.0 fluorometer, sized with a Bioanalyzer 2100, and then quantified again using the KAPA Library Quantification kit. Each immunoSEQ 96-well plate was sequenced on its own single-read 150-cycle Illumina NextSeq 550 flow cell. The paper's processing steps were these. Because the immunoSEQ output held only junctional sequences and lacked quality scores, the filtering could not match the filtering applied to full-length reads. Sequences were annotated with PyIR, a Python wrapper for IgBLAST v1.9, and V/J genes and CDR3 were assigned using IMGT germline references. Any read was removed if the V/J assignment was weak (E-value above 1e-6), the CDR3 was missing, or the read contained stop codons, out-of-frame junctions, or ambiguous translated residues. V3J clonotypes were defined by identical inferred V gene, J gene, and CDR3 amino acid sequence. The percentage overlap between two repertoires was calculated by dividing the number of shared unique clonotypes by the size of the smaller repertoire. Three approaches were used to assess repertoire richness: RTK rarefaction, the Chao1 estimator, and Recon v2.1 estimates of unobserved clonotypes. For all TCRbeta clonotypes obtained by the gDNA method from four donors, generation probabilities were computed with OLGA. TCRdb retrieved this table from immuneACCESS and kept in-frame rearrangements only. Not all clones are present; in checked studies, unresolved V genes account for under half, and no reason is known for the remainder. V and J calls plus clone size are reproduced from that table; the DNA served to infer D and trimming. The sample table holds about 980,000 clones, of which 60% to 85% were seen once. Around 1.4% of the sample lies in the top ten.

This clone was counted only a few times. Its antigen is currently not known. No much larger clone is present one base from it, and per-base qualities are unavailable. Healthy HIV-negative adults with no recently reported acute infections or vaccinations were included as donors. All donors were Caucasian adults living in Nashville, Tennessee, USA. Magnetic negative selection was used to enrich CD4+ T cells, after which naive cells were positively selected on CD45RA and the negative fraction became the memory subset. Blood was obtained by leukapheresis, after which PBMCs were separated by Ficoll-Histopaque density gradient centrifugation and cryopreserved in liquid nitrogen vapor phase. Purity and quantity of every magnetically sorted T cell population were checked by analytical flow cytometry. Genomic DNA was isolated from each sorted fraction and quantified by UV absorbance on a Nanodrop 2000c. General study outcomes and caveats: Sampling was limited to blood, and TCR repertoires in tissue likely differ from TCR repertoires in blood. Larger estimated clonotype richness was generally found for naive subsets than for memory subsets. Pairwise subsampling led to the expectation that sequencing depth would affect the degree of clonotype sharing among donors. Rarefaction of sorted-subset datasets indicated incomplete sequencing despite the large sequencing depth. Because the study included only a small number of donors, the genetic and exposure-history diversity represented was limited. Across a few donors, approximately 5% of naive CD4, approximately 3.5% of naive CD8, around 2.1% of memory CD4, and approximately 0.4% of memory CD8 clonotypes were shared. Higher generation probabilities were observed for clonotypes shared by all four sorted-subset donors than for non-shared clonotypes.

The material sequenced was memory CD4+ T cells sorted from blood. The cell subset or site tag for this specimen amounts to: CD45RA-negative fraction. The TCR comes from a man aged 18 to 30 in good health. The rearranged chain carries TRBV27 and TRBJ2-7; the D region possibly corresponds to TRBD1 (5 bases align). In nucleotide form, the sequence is TGTGCCAGCAGTTTAAGGGGTGGGCCCTACGAGCAGTACTTC. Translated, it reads CASSLRGGPYEQYF.